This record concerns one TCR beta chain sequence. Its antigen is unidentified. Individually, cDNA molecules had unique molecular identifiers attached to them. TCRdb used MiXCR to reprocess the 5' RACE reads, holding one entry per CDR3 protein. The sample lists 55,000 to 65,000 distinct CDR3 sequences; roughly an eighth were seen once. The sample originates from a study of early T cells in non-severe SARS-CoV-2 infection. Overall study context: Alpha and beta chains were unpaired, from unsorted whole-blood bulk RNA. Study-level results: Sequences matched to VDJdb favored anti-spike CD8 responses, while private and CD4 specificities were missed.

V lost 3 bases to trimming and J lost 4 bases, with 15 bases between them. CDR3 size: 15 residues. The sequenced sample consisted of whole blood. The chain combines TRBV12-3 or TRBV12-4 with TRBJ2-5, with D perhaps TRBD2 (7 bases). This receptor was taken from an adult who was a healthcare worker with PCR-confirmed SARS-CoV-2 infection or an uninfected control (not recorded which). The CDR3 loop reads CASSFGRGHRETQYF. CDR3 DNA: TGTGCCAGCAGTTTTGGGCGGGGGCACAGAGAGACCCAGTACTTC.